This T cell receptor beta chain was documented in a study of tumor and adjacent non-tumor tissue in lung cancer. For the study at large: There were 11 to 13 adenocarcinoma, a couple of squamous cell carcinoma and 1 small cell lung cancer cases. Each sample yielded a few million productive TCRbeta reads on average. Points from the study as a whole: In normal lung, the top 100 clones were significantly more dominant than in tumor.

This sample's RNA came from whole unsorted tissue. This non-tumor lung sample came from over 3 cm beyond the tumor edge. As concerns this clonotype: Its antigen remains unknown. A much larger clonotype is one base distant, so this may be a read error.

A modified ARM-PCR protocol with three rounds of nested PCR amplified TCRbeta. MiXCR, run by TCRdb on the multiplex PCR reads, gives a single entry per CDR3 protein. The table has 110,000 or so distinct CDR3 sequences, 62% seen once; the top ten hold 15% to 20%. Germline V gives CDR1 SGHTA, CDR2 FQGNSA. With 1 base removed from V and 1 base from J, the gap between germline ends came to 9 bases. The CDR3 consists of 15 residues. The specimen was distant non-tumor lung tissue. The chain combines TRBV7-2 with TRBJ2-3; D unresolved. The receptor's source is a man aged 60 to 75 with non-small cell lung cancer. In DNA form, the CDR3 reads TGTACCAGCAGCTTAGTGGTTGGGGGCACAGATACGCAGTATTTT. It translates to CTSSLVVGGTDTQYF.